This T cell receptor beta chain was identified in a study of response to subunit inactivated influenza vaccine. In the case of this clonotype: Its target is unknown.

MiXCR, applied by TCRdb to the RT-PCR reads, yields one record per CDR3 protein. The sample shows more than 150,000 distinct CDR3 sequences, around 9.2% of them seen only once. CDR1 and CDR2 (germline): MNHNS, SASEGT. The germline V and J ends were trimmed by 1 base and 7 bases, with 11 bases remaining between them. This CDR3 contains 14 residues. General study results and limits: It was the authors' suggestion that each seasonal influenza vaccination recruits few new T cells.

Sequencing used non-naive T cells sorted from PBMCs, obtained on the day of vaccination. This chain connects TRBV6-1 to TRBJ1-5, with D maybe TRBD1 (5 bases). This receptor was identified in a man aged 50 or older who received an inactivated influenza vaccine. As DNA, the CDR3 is TGTGCCAGCAGTGAAGGGGGGGTGAGACAGCCCCAGCATTTT. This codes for CASSEGGVRQPQHF.